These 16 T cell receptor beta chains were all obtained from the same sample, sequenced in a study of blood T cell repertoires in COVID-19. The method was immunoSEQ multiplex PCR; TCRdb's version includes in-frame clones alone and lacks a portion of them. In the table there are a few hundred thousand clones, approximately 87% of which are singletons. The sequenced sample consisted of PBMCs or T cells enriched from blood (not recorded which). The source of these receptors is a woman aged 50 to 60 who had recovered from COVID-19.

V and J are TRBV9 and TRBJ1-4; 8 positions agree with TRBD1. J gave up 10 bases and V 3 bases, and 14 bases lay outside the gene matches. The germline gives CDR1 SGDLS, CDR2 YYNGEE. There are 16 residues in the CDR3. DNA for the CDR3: TGTGCCAGCAGCGACCTGCGAGGGACCGGGACAGGAAAACTGTTTTTT. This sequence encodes CASSDLRGTGTGKLFF.

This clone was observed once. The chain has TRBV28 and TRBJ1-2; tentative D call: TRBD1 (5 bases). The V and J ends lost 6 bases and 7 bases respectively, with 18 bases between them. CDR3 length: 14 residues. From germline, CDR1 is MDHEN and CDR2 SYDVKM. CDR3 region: CASSLIQGFSGYTF. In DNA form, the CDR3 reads TGTGCCAGCAGCCTAATCCAGGGTTTCAGTGGCTACACCTTC.

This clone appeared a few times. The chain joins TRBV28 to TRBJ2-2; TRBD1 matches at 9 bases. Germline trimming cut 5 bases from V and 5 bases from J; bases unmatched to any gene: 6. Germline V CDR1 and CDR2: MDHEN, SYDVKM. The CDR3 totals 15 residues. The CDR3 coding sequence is TGTGCCAGCAGTCCGGGACAGGGAGAGACCGGGGAGCTGTTTTTT. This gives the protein CASSPGQGETGELFF.

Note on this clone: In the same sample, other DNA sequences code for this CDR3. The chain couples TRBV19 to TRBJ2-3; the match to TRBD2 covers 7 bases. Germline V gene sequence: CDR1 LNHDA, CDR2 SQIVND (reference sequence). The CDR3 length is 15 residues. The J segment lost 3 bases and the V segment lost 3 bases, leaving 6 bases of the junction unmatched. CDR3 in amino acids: CASSIRRGSTDTQYF. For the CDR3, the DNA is TGTGCCAGTAGTATCCGGCGGGGGTCTACAGATACGCAGTATTTT.

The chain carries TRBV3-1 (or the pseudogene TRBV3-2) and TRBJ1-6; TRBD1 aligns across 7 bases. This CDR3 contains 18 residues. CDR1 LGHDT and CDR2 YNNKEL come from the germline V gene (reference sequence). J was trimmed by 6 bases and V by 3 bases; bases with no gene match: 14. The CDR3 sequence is CASSQAPTGVFGNSPLHF. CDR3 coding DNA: TGTGCCAGCAGCCAGGCTCCTACAGGGGTGTTTGGTAATTCACCCCTCCACTTT.

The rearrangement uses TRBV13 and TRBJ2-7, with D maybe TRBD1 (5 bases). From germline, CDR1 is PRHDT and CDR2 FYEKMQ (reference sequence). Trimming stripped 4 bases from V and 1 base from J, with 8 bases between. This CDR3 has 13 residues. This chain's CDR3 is CASSYAGSYEQYF. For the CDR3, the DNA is TGTGCCAGCAGCTATGCAGGGTCCTACGAGCAGTACTTC. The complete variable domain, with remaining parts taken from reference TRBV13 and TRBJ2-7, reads AAGVIQSPRHLIKEKRETATLKCYPIPRHDTVYWYQQGPGQDPQFLISFYEKMQSDKGSIPDRFSAQQFSDYHSELNMSSLELGDSALYFCASSYAGSYEQYFGPGTRLTVT.

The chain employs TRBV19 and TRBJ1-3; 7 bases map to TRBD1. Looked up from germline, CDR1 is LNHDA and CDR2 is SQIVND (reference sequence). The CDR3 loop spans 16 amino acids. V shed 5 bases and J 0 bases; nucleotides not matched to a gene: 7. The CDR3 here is CASSAGQAYSGNTIYF. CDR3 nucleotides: TGTGCCAGTAGTGCAGGACAGGCCTACTCTGGAAACACCATATATTTT.

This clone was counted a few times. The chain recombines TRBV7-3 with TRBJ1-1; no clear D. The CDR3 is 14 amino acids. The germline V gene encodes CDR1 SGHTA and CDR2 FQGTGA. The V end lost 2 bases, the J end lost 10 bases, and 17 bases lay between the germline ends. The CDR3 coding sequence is TGTGCCAGCAGCTTAGGTAGTCGGGGTCTAGGAGCTTTCTTT. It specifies CASSLGSRGLGAFF.

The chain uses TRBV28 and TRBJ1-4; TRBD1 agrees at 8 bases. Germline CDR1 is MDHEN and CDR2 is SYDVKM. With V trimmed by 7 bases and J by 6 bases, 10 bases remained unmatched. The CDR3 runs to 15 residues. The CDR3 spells CASTLGTGGDEKLFF. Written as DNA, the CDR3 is TGTGCCAGCACCTTGGGAACAGGGGGGGATGAAAAACTGTTTTTT.

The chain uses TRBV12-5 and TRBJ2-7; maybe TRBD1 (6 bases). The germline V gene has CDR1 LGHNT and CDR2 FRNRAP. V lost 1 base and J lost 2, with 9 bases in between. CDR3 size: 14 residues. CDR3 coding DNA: TGTGCTAGTGGTTTGGGGGGGCCACCCTACGAGCAGTACTTC. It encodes CASGLGGPPYEQYF.

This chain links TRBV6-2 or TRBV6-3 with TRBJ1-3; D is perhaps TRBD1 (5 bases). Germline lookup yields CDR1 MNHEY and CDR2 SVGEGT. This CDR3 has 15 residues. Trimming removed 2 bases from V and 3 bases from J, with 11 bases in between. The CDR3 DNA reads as TGTGCCAGCAGTTACGTCCGGGGGATTGGAAACACCATATATTTT. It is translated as CASSYVRGIGNTIYF.

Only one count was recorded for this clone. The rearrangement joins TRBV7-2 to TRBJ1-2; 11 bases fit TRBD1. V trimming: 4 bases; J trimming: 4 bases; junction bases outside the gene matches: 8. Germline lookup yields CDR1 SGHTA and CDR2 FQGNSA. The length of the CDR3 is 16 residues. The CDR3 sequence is CASSSRTGGNSYGYTF. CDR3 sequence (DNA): TGTGCCAGCAGCTCGAGGACAGGGGGCAATTCCTATGGCTACACCTTC. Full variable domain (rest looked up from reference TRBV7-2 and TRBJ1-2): GAGVSQSPSNKVTEKGKDVELRCDPISGHTALYWYRQSLGQGLEFLIYFQGNSAPDKSGLPSDRFSAERTGGSVSTLTIQRTQQEDSAVYLCASSSRTGGNSYGYTFGSGTRLTVV.

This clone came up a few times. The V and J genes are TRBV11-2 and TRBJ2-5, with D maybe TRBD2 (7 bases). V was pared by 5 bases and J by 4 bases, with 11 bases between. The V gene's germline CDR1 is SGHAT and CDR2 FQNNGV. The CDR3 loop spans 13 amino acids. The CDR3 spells CASSRGGRETQYF. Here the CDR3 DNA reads TGTGCCAGCAGCCGCGGGGGCCGAGAGACCCAGTACTTC.

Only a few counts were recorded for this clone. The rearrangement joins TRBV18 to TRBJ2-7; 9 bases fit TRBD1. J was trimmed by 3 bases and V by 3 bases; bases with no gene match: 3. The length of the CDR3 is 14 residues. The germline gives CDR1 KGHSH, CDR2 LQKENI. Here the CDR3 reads CASSPTGGCYEQYF. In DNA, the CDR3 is TGTGCCAGCTCACCGACAGGGGGTTGCTACGAGCAGTACTTC.

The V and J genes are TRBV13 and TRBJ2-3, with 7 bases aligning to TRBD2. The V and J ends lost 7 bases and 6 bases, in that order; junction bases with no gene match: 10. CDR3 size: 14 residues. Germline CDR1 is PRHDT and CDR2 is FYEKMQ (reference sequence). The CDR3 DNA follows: TGTGCCAGCACTAGCGGCCCATATCTGGATACGCAGTATTTT. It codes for CASTSGPYLDTQYF.

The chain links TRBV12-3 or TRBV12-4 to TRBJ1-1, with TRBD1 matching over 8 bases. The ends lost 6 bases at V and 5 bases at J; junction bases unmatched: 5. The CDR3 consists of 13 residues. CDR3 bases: TGTGCCAGCAGGCTAAGGACAGGGACTGAAGCTTTCTTT. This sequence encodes CASRLRTGTEAFF.